This TCR beta chain was found in a study of OX40 agonist ivuxolimab in advanced cancers. Some clones are missing from TCRdb's copy, which holds only in-frame ones; the method was immunoSEQ multiplex PCR. This sample has fewer than 65,000 clones, with about 88% found just once. This clone is a singleton in its sample. The input for sequencing was CD4+ or CD8+ T cells sorted from blood, taken in a trial of the OX40 agonist ivuxolimab. The clonotype was recovered from an adult with an advanced solid tumor such as melanoma, head and neck, liver or kidney cancer.

Here the CDR3 DNA reads TGTGCCAGCAGTAGCTCCGGGACAGGGGGCTTTGCTTTCTTT. Protein product: CASSSSGTGGFAFF. This rearrangement joins TRBV6-1 to TRBJ1-1; 12 bases line up with TRBD1. The ends lost 5 bases at V and 11 bases at J; junction bases unmatched: 9. Germline assignment: CDR1 MNHNS and CDR2 SASEGT. The CDR3 contains 14 residues.